The text below deals with one T cell receptor beta chain. This clonotype was seen a few times. Its antigen remains unidentified. The input lacks base qualities; no much larger clone sits a single base away. The 39 donors, aged about 6 to 95 years, were systemically healthy Caucasian individuals from Russia. Approximately 9.3 milliliters of peripheral blood were drawn from each donor into EDTA-treated Vacutainer tubes. Ficoll-Paque density-gradient centrifugation was used to isolate PBMCs, with at least 6.5 million per sample. Total RNA, at least 6 micrograms per sample, was extracted from PBMCs with Trizol reagent. Naive CD45RAhigh/CD27high T cell percentages were measured by flow cytometry on a PBMC aliquot from every donor. This sample was taken from a study of blood T cells in healthy people across ages (dated by TCRdb to the mid-2010s). With regard to the full study: In model experiments, template switching captured roughly one uniquely barcoded TCR beta cDNA molecule for every two T cells. The study analyzed two additional independent replicas of 1 million unique cDNA reads from the same blood draw for two donors, one aged 18 to 29 and one aged 80 or older. To avoid experimental bias, donors of different ages were randomly spread across the sequencing lanes. The study measured age-related changes in TCR beta repertoire diversity using deep sequencing normalized with unique cDNA molecular identifiers. The donors were split into four age groups: young (average around 15 years), middle-aged (around 37), aged (about 56) and long-lived (approximately 80).

From the cysteine up to the phenylalanine, the CDR3 has a length of 14 residues. Of all the DNA, just the CDR3 is kept, 42 bases in frame from base 1. V was cut back by 6 bases and J by 3 bases, leaving a gap of 14 bases between them. CDR1 MGHRA and CDR2 YSYEKL were looked up in the germline V gene. Libraries came from 5' RACE. The data were produced on an Illumina HiSeq 2500. A second PCR of about 7 to 12 cycles was performed with a sample-barcoded 5' primer and a J-beta primer mix. Each TCR beta cDNA molecule received a unique molecular identifier from a template-switch 5' adaptor carrying 12 random nucleotides. At least 2.5 million CDR3-containing paired-end reads were obtained from each sample. First-strand cDNA synthesis was performed from all RNA using the Mint cDNA synthesis kit, with priming by a TRBC-specific oligonucleotide. All cDNA was treated with uracil-DNA glycosylase and then went through a first 18-cycle PCR with the universal primers M1SS and BC2_uni_R. In the paper's pipeline: For normalization, 1 million high-quality reads were randomly selected from each sample, with every read carrying a distinct molecular identifier. Reads sharing molecular identifiers were discarded rather than binned into consensus sequences. MiTCR, run with a Q25 quality threshold and the strictest error-elimination algorithm, handled CDR3 identification, clonotype clustering and error correction. A nonparametric unseen species model using Euler transformation provided a lower-bound estimate of total TCR beta diversity. TCRdb took the public reads, trimmed them with fastp at Q25, ran MiXCR for clone calling and kept in-frame beta chains. Duplicate CDR3 protein sequences are folded into a single record with the most common DNA and genes. For this entry, the V and J calls and clone size follow TCRdb and not the study's own pipeline. The table for this sample lists 1.6 million or so distinct CDR3 sequences; approximately 32% of them were counted only once. Of the sample, over 9% is held by the ten largest clones.

The investigation overall reported the following: A strong correlation was found between observed TCR beta diversity and the percentage of naive T cells measured by flow cytometry. Compared with the aged group, the long-lived group had more naive CD4+ T cells, fewer expanded clones and increased TCR diversity, a pattern suggesting age selection. Donor CMV infection status was unknown, potentially confounding age-related changes in expanded clonotypes. Observed TCR beta diversity per million T cells fell roughly linearly with age, and a significant reduction was already apparent by age roughly 40. Because profiling used bulk unsorted PBMCs, naive and antigen-experienced compartments could not be compared conclusively. Estimates of total diversity based on one million sequenced T cells were regarded as lower bounds and as underestimates.

Recombination joined TRBV4-1 with TRBJ1-1; the D gene is perhaps TRBD1, on 5 matching bases. The clonotype originates from a woman aged 30 to 39 in good health. The sequenced sample was blood. In nucleotides, the sequence is TGCGCCAGCAGGGGTACTCAGGGCGACACTGAAGCTTTCTTT. Translated, this gives CASRGTQGDTEAFF.